Listed here are 6 T cell receptor beta chains from one sample, sequenced in a study of blood T cell repertoires in COVID-19. Profiling relied on immunoSEQ multiplex PCR, and the TCRdb table lists in-frame clones only, not all of them. Counted here are about 75,000 clones, around 88% occurring once; the ten biggest clones make up over 6%. Material: peripheral blood. These receptors were collected from a man older than 75 with COVID-19, enrolled during active disease.

V and J are TRBV9 and TRBJ2-1; 9 bases line up with TRBD1. The germline V gene has CDR1 SGDLS and CDR2 YYNGEE. The CDR3 covers 16 residues. V was clipped by 4 bases and J by 9 bases; unmatched bases: 14. CDR3: CASSLRFRDRVGEQFF. The CDR3 bases are TGTGCCAGCAGCCTACGATTCCGGGACAGGGTCGGTGAGCAGTTCTTC.

This chain uses TRBV14 with TRBJ2-5; 8 bases align to TRBD2. The V segment lost 3 bases and the J segment 1 base; nucleotides outside the gene matches: 4. CDR3 length: 15 residues. Per germline, CDR1 SGHDN and CDR2 FVKESK. The CDR3 sequence is CASSHSAGAQETQYF. The CDR3 coding sequence is TGTGCCAGCAGCCACTCAGCGGGGGCCCAAGAGACCCAGTACTTC.

CDR3 sequence (DNA): TGCAGCGTGCAGAAGGGGGCAGCAAATGAAAAACTGTTTTTT. Amino acids: CSVQKGAANEKLFF. The genes are TRBV29-1 and TRBJ1-4; 7 nucleotides match TRBD1. Germline V gene data show CDR1 as SQVTM and CDR2 as ANQGSEA. With V trimmed by 6 bases and J by 5 bases, 9 bases remained unmatched. The CDR3 contains 14 residues.

The V call is TRBV6-5, the J call TRBJ1-1; 7 bases agree with TRBD1. Germline V CDR1 and CDR2: MNHEY, SVGAGI. V shed 6 bases and J 0 bases; nucleotides not matched to a gene: 7. The CDR3 totals 15 residues. The CDR3 DNA reads as TGTGCCAGCAGGCGGGACAGTCAGATGAACACTGAAGCTTTCTTT. Translating it yields CASRRDSQMNTEAFF.

The genes are TRBV3-1 (or the pseudogene TRBV3-2) and TRBJ2-3; TRBD2 might be the D (5 bases). From germline, CDR1 is LGHDT and CDR2 YNNKEL (reference sequence). The CDR3 sequence is 15 residues long. The ends were cut back, 4 bases at V and 3 bases at J, with 14 bases in the middle. CDR3 amino acids: CASSLLGKRTDTQYF. In DNA, the CDR3 is TGTGCCAGCAGCCTACTAGGGAAGAGGACAGATACGCAGTATTTT.

V is TRBV6-5 and J is TRBJ2-7; 8 nucleotides agree with TRBD1. CDR1 and CDR2 from the germline V gene are MNHEY and SVGAGI. Unmatched junction bases numbered 3, after V lost 7 bases and J lost 7 bases. The CDR3 runs to 11 residues. The CDR3 DNA follows: TGTGCCAGCAAAGGGACAGGAGAGCAGTACTTC. Amino acids: CASKGTGEQYF.